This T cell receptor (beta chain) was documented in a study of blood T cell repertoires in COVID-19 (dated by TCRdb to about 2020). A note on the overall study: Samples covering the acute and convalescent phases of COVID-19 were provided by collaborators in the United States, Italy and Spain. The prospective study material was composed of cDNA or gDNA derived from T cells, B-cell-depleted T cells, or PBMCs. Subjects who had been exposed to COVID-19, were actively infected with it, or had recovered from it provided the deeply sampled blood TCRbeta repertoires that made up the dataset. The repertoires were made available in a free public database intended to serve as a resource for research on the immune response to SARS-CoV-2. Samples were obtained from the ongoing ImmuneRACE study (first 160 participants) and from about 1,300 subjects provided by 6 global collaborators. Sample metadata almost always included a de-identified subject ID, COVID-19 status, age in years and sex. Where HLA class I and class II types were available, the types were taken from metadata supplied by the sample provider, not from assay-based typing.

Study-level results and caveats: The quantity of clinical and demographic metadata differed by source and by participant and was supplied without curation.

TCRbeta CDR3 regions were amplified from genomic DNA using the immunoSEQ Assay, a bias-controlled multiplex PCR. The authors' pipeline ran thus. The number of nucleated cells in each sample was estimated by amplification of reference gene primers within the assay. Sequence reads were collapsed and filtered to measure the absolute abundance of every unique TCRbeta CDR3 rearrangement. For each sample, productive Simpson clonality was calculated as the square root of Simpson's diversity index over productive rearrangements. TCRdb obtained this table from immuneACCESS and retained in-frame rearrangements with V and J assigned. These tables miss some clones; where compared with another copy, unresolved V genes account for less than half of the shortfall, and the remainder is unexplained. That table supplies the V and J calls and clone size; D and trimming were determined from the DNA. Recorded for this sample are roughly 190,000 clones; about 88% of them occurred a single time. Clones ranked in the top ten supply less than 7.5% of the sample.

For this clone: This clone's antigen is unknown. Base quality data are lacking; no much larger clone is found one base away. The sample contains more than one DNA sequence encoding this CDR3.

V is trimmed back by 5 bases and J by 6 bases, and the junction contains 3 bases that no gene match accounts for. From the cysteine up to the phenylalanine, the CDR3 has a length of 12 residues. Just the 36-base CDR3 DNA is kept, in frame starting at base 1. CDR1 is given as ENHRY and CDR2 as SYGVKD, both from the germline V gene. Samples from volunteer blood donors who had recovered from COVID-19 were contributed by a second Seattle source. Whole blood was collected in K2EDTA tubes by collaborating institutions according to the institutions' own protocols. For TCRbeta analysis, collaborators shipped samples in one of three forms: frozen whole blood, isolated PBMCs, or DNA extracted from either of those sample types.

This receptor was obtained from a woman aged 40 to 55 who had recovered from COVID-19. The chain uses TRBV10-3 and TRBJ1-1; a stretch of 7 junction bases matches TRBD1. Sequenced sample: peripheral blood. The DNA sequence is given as TGTGCCATCAGTCCAACAGGGGCTGAAGCTTTCTTT. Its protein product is CAISPTGAEAFF.